This T cell receptor beta chain stems from a study of CD8 T cells in Susac syndrome. At the level of the study: Each patient with Susac syndrome, at the time of blood draw, was therapy-naive, on corticosteroids, or on intravenous immunoglobulin alone.

Findings and caveats of the study: The study's TCR sequencing and HLA analysis covered a relatively small number of individuals, and the study acknowledged this.

Negative isolation yielded CD8+ and CD4+ T cells; FACS enriched TEMRA cells. Notes on this clonotype: Its antigen is unidentified.

Reverse transcription of roughly 0.5 to 1 ug RNA was carried out with random hexamers. An immunoSEQ multiplex PCR amplified TCR beta CDR3 over 54 Vbeta and 13 Jbeta. TCRdb passed the immunoSEQ multiplex PCR reads through MiXCR, listing each CDR3 protein once. The sample carries 80,000 or so distinct CDR3 sequences, more than 85% recorded once. With 5 bases removed from V and 4 bases from J, the gap between germline ends came to 14 bases. Germline-derived CDR1 and CDR2 are SGHVS and FNYEAQ. The CDR3 is 15 residues long. This TCR derives from a human donor with Susac syndrome. The chain uses TRBV7-6 and TRBJ2-2, with TRBD1 as a possible D gene (6 bases). Sequenced input: CD4+ T cells from PBMCs. The CDR3, as DNA: TGTGCCAGCAGCAAACCACAGGGTTTCACCGGGGAGCTGTTTTTT. It encodes CASSKPQGFTGELFF.